This T cell receptor (beta chain) was sequenced during a study of blood T cell repertoires in COVID-19. About the study: Collection of acute and convalescent COVID-19 samples took place in the United States, Italy and Spain. Sources were T cells, B-cell-depleted T cells, or PBMCs; the material itself was cDNA or gDNA.

As processed by the authors: Amplification of reference gene primers was used by the study to estimate nucleated cell counts. The protocol was immunoSEQ multiplex PCR, while the TCRdb copy is restricted to in-frame clones and leaves out a portion. V and J calls and clone size are given by that table; D and trimming were obtained from the DNA. The repertoire includes hundreds of thousands of clones, roughly 87% of them detected once, and about an eighth sits in the top ten. Of note for this clone: One end of the junction fails to match germline, which may point to a read error.

The sequence was collected from a woman younger than 35 who had recovered from COVID-19. Sample: peripheral blood.

CDR3 sequence: CASRSEKVQEAQYF. CDR3 coding DNA: TGTGCCAGTAGGTCCGAGAAGGTTCAAGAGGCCCAGTACTTC. This chain uses TRBV19 with TRBJ2-5; D not certain. The CDR3 spans 14 residues. The germline gives CDR1 LNHDA, CDR2 SQIVND (reference sequence).